This T cell receptor (beta chain) originates from a study of glioma-infiltrating T cells. Overall study results and limits: Tissue-blood divergence was below expectation in non-neoplastic patients, above in gliomas.

This clonotype has a count of ten or more. Its matching antigen is unknown. This CDR3 is 12 amino acids long. V lost 6 bases and J lost 2, with 10 bases in between. Germline V gene data show CDR1 as SQVTM and CDR2 as ANQGSEA. The iRepertoire nested amplicon-rescue multiplex PCR amplified TCR alpha and beta CDR3s from RNA. For one-step reverse transcription and amplification, 100-400 ng of tissue mRNA or PBMC total RNA was used. MiXCR, applied by TCRdb to the multiplex PCR reads, yields one record per CDR3 protein. The table has some 120,000 distinct CDR3 sequences, approximately 23% seen once. This TCR came from a human donor with low-grade glioma or glioblastoma, undergoing nonglioma brain surgery, or in good health (not recorded which). The chain links TRBV29-1 to TRBJ2-5, with D possibly called TRBD1 or TRBD2 (5 bases each). Sequenced material: glioma tissue, nonneoplastic brain tissue, or PBMCs (not recorded which). CDR3 DNA: TGCAGCGTAGAGGGACCACAAGAGACCCAGTACTTC. Its translation is CSVEGPQETQYF.